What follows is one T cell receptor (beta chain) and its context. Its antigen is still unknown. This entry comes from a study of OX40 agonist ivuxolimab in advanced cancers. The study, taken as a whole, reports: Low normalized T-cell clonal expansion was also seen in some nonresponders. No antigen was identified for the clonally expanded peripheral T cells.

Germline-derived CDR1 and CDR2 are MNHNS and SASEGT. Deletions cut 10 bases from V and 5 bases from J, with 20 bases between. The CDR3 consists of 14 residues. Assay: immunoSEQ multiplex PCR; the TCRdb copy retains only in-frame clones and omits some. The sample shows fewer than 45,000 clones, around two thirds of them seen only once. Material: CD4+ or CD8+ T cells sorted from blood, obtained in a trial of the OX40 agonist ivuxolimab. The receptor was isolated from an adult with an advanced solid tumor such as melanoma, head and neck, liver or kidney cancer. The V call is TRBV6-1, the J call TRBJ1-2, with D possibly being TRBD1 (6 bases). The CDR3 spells CATLIRTGAYGYTF. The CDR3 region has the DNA TGTGCCACCCTTATCCGTACGGGGGCTTATGGCTACACCTTC.